This entry describes one T cell receptor (beta chain). Per the authors' pipeline: Amplified reference gene primers provided the basis for estimating nucleated cell counts. Clones were sequenced by immunoSEQ multiplex PCR, and TCRdb holds only the in-frame ones, with some missing. V, J and clone size are those of that table, while D and trimming were read from the DNA. The sample holds 250,000 to 300,000 clones, roughly 80% seen once. Germline CDR1 reads SGHVS; CDR2 reads FNYEAQ. This CDR3 is 15 amino acids long. V lost 1 base and J 0 bases, leaving 9 bases between the germline ends. This sample was included in a study of blood T cell repertoires in COVID-19. Turning to the study itself: T cells, B-cell-depleted T cells, or PBMCs provided the cDNA or gDNA that served as material.

The study recruited people aged roughly 18 to 95 years across around 24 US areas. Sequenced input: PBMCs or T cells enriched from blood (not recorded which). The chain is built from TRBV7-6 and TRBJ2-5; D might be TRBD2 (5 bases). This receptor was obtained from a man aged 40-50 years who had been exposed to COVID-19. The CDR3 nucleotides are TGTGCCAGCAGCTTAGGTGCGCGGGACCAAGAGACCCAGTACTTC. This sequence encodes CASSLGARDQETQYF.